Listed here is a single TCR beta chain. The antigen remains unidentified. These data come from a study of CD8 T cells in Susac syndrome. The CDR3 is 15 amino acids. J was trimmed by 5 bases and V by 0 bases; bases with no gene match: 6. Germline CDR1 SGDLS, CDR2 YYNGEE. Each multiple sclerosis control was a treatment-naive patient with relapsing-remitting disease that was either stable or active. TEMRA cells were FACS-enriched, unlike CD8+ and CD4+ T cells, which were negatively isolated. Study results and caveats: An acknowledgment was made by the study that its TCR sequencing and HLA analysis involved relatively few individuals.

RNA was extracted with the RNeasy kit, and a quantity of about 0.45 to 1 ug was reverse transcribed using random hexamers. A single record per CDR3 protein comes from TCRdb applying MiXCR to the immunoSEQ multiplex PCR reads. The table lists roughly 120,000 distinct CDR3 sequences, 85% to 95% of them singletons. The TCR comes from a human donor with multiple sclerosis. V usage is TRBV9 and J usage is TRBJ2-5; TRBD1 agrees at 8 bases. The material sequenced was CD8+ T cells from PBMCs. The CDR3 reads CASSVVGQGGETQYF. CDR3 in DNA: TGTGCCAGCAGCGTAGTTGGACAGGGCGGCGAGACCCAGTACTTC.